This T cell receptor beta chain stems from a study of blood T cell repertoires in COVID-19. Study summary: Two negative PCRs, clearance, or symptom resolution were required of recovered Cohort 3 donors. Samples of COVID-19 (acute and convalescent) were obtained from the United States, Italy and Spain. Sources were T cells, B-cell-depleted T cells, or PBMCs; the material itself was cDNA or gDNA.

CDR1 MDHEN and CDR2 SYDVKM come from the germline V gene. The CDR3 totals 18 residues. V dropped 2 bases and J dropped 0; count of bases not matched to a gene: 12. Methods used by the authors: Nucleated cell number was recorded as an estimate derived from reference gene primer amplification. Using immunoSEQ multiplex PCR, the repertoire was profiled, and TCRdb retains in-frame clones only, with some absent. V and J calls and clone size follow that table, whereas D and trimming were derived from the DNA. The sample carries around 360,000 clones, about 87% recorded once. This chain joins TRBV28 and TRBJ2-7; 8 nucleotides agree with TRBD1. The receptor's source is a man in his forties in a cohort exposed to, infected with or recovered from COVID-19 (not recorded which). Sequences were obtained from PBMCs or T cells enriched from blood (not recorded which). The CDR3 reads CASSLRFSGGVRSYEQYF. The DNA of the CDR3 is TGTGCCAGCAGTTTAAGGTTTTCAGGGGGCGTGCGCTCCTACGAGCAGTACTTC.